Below, 21 T cell receptor beta chains from the same sample are listed, as sequenced in a study of vaccination and CD4 T cells after COVID-19. Their specific antigens are unknown. Treatment described: roughly 10-day PBMC culture with coronavirus spike peptide pools or control peptides (ViraFEST assay). With the Oncomine TCR Beta short-read assay, DNA from cultured CD4+ T cells was sequenced. TCRdb analysed the PCR reads with MiXCR anew, one entry per CDR3 protein. The profile shows approximately 18,000 distinct CDR3 sequences, roughly 50% of them singletons. The sample consisted of CD4+ T cells from blood, cultured in vitro, taken after SARS-CoV-2 vaccination. The source is a human donor who had recovered from COVID-19.

This clonotype has just a few counts. V usage is TRBV7-9 and J usage is TRBJ1-1; 11 nucleotides match TRBD1. This CDR3 has 17 residues. J gave up 4 bases and V 5 bases, and 12 bases lay outside the gene matches. CDR1 is SEHNR, CDR2 FQNEAQ, per germline (reference sequence). Written as DNA, the CDR3 is TGTGCCAGCAGCGTAAACTCCGTGGGGACAGGGGGCACTGAAGCTTTCTTT. This sequence encodes CASSVNSVGTGGTEAFF.

The table lists this clonotype with a count of one. The chain recombines TRBV28 with TRBJ2-6, with no clear D. Germline loops: CDR1 MDHEN, CDR2 SYDVKM. Trimming stripped 8 bases from V and 1 base from J, with 6 bases between. This CDR3 region has 13 residues. The CDR3 nucleotides are TGTGCCAGCGAGGTATCTGGGGCCAACGTCCTGACTTTC. Translation: CASEVSGANVLTF.

This chain uses TRBV20-1 with TRBJ2-7; D may match TRBD1 or TRBD2 (5 bases each). In germline, CDR1 is DFQATT, CDR2 SNEGSKA (reference sequence). V was clipped by 4 bases and J by 0 bases, with 13 bases between them. This CDR3 spans 14 amino acids. CDR3 sequence reads: CSATRDGPSYEQYF. The CDR3 nucleotides are TGCAGTGCTACCAGGGACGGGCCCTCCTACGAGCAGTACTTC.

This sequence joins TRBV6-1 and TRBJ2-7, with D uncertain. Germline V gene sequence: CDR1 MNHNS, CDR2 SASEGT. V shed 1 base and J shed 5 bases, with 12 bases lying between them. This CDR3 contains 14 residues. CDR3 in amino acids: CASSEDRAFNEQYF. In nucleotides, the CDR3 is TGTGCCAGCAGTGAAGATAGGGCTTTTAACGAGCAGTACTTC.

This sequence joins TRBV6-1 and TRBJ2-3, with 12 bases that match TRBD2. J lost 4 bases, V lost 2 bases, and 4 bases had no gene match. The CDR3 has 16 residues. Germline lookup yields CDR1 MNHNS and CDR2 SASEGT. Here the CDR3 DNA reads TGTGCCAGCAGTGAAACGACTAGCGGGGGCTCAGATACGCAGTATTTT. Protein sequence: CASSETTSGGSDTQYF.

This chain's CDR3 is CATSEASGPTYEQYF. The CDR3 DNA reads as TGTGCCACCAGTGAAGCTAGCGGGCCGACCTACGAGCAGTACTTC. The J gene is TRBJ2-7, the V gene TRBV24-1; 8 bases match TRBD2. V shed 4 bases and J 2 bases; nucleotides not matched to a gene: 6. The CDR3 runs to 15 residues. Germline V gene data show CDR1 as KGHDR and CDR2 as SFDVKD.

The chain recombines TRBV19 with TRBJ2-7; the D gene is possibly TRBD1 (6 bases). Germline CDR1 and CDR2: LNHDA and SQIVND (reference sequence). Trimming pared 8 bases from V and 1 base from J, leaving 15 bases between. The CDR3 has 14 residues. The CDR3 DNA reads as TGTGCCAGTCAACTTGCAGGGGATTCCTACGAGCAGTACTTC. This sequence encodes CASQLAGDSYEQYF.

The V call is TRBV12-3 or TRBV12-4, the J call TRBJ1-2; a weak D match, TRBD1 (5 bases). V gave up 7 bases and J gave up 12 bases, with 21 bases separating them. The CDR3 totals 13 residues. The chain's CDR3 is CASTLEGVRENTF. CDR3 nucleotide sequence: TGTGCCAGCACTCTCGAAGGGGTCAGGGAGAACACCTTC.

The rearrangement uses TRBV7-2 and TRBJ2-2; tentative D call: TRBD2 (5 bases). Between the trimmed V and J ends, which lost 5 bases and 2 bases, there was a span of 12 bases. CDR1 and CDR2 (germline): SGHTA, FQGNSA. The CDR3 has 15 amino acids. DNA of the CDR3: TGTGCCAGCAGCGAGACTATACCAAACACCGGGGAGCTGTTTTTT. Its protein product is CASSETIPNTGELFF. The full variable domain, completed using reference TRBV7-2 and TRBJ2-2, is GAGVSQSPSNKVTEKGKDVELRCDPISGHTALYWYRQSLGQGLEFLIYFQGNSAPDKSGLPSDRFSAERTGGSVSTLTIQRTQQEDSAVYLCASSETIPNTGELFFGEGSRLTVL.

V is TRBV4-3 and J is TRBJ1-1; the D gene is possibly TRBD1 (5 bases). CDR3 size: 15 residues. Germline V CDR1 and CDR2: LGHNA, YSLEER. Between the trimmed V and J ends, which lost 4 bases and 4 bases, there was a span of 16 bases. As DNA, the CDR3 is TGCGCCAGCAGCCCCGCAAATGTAGGGGCCACTGAAGCTTTCTTT. The encoded protein is CASSPANVGATEAFF.

This clonotype was observed a handful of times. The chain uses TRBV20-1 and TRBJ2-5, with no clear D. V was shortened by 5 bases and J by 7 bases, with 11 bases between the two germline ends. Germline lookup yields CDR1 DFQATT and CDR2 SNEGSKA (reference sequence). The CDR3 is 11 residues long. The CDR3 DNA is TGCAGTGCTGGACGGTGGCCGACCCAGTACTTC. Translation: CSAGRWPTQYF.

The rearrangement links TRBV15 to TRBJ2-2, with a possible D match to TRBD1 (6 bases). Germline lookup yields CDR1 LNHNV and CDR2 YYDKDF (reference sequence). Trimming removed 3 bases from V and 8 bases from J, with 10 bases in between. The CDR3 is 13 residues long. The CDR3: CATSSTGTGELFF. The CDR3 nucleotides read TGTGCCACCAGCAGCACTGGGACAGGGGAGCTGTTTTTT.

In this sample, this clonotype turned up a few times. The gene calls are TRBV7-2 and TRBJ1-5; D uncertain. The CDR3 consists of 17 residues. V lost 1 base to trimming and J lost 0 bases, with 13 bases between them. The germline V gene encodes CDR1 SGHTA and CDR2 FQGNSA. CDR3 sequence: CASSLGGSDYSNQPQHF. As DNA, the CDR3 is TGTGCCAGCAGCTTAGGGGGTTCGGACTATAGCAATCAGCCCCAGCATTTT.

The genes are TRBV27 and TRBJ1-1, with 7 nucleotides matching TRBD1. V shed 3 bases, J shed 0 bases, and the junction held 1 base outside the gene matches. Germline loops: CDR1 MNHEY, CDR2 SMNVEV (reference sequence). CDR3 length: 14 amino acids. Here the CDR3 DNA reads TGTGCCAGCAGTTTGGGGACAGTGAACACTGAAGCTTTCTTT. It translates to CASSLGTVNTEAFF.

The CDR3: CASSIKGSGAGANVLTF. As DNA, the CDR3 is TGTGCCAGTAGTATAAAAGGTTCAGGGGCTGGGGCCAACGTCCTGACTTTC. The genes are TRBV19 and TRBJ2-6; D perhaps matches TRBD1 (6 bases). Germline CDR1 reads LNHDA; CDR2 reads SQIVND (reference sequence). V was pared by 2 bases and J by 2 bases, with 13 bases between. The CDR3 has 17 residues.

This clonotype was seen only a few times. The gene calls are TRBV27 and TRBJ2-7; 11 nucleotides align to TRBD2. The CDR3 is 14 residues long. Trimming at V came to 6 bases and at J to 6 bases, leaving 7 bases not matched to a gene. Germline CDR1 reads MNHEY; CDR2 reads SMNVEV (reference sequence). DNA for the CDR3: TGTGCCAGCAGATGGACTAGCGGGTCTCCCGAGCAGTACTTC. Translated: CASRWTSGSPEQYF.

This clonotype was observed a handful of times. The chain links TRBV20-1 to TRBJ2-7; D might be TRBD1 or TRBD2, each matching 6 bases. This CDR3 has 14 amino acids. Germline V gene lookup returns CDR1 DFQATT and CDR2 SNEGSKA (reference sequence). Trimming left V 6 bases short and J 1 base short, with 16 bases between. The CDR3 reads CSARGGPGSYEQYF. In DNA, the CDR3 is TGCAGTGCCCGAGGGGGGCCGGGATCCTACGAGCAGTACTTC.

The chain employs TRBV5-1 and TRBJ1-3, with 8 nucleotides matching TRBD1. CDR3 length: 14 residues. Germline trimming cut 4 bases from V and 3 bases from J; bases unmatched to any gene: 3. Germline-derived CDR1 and CDR2 are SGHRS and YFSETQ. The chain's CDR3 is CASSLGTGGNTIYF. In DNA, the CDR3 is TGCGCCAGCAGCCTCGGGACAGGTGGAAACACCATATATTTT.

This clonotype showed up just a few times. The chain carries TRBV7-2 and TRBJ1-2; D may be TRBD1 (5 bases). V gave up 3 bases and J gave up 1 base, with 15 bases separating them. Germline CDR1 is SGHTA and CDR2 is FQGNSA. The CDR3 extends over 16 amino acids. CDR3 nucleotides: TGTGCCAGCAGCTTGGGACCCGGGACTAATAACTATGGCTACACCTTC. It specifies CASSLGPGTNNYGYTF.

This rearrangement joins TRBV21-1 to TRBJ2-7; no DNA check was done on the table's D call, TRBD1. TRBV21-1 is tagged as a pseudogene. CDR3 size: 15 residues. DNA for the CDR3: TGTGCCAGCAGCAACGGACAGGGGACCCCCTACGAGCAGTACTTC. It translates to CASSNGQGTPYEQYF.

This clonotype was detected only a few times. The genes are TRBV7-2 and TRBJ1-5; tentative D call: TRBD1 (5 bases). Germline lookup yields CDR1 SGHTA and CDR2 FQGNSA. CDR3 length: 15 residues. Trimming left V 5 bases short and J 2 bases short, with 13 bases between. CDR3 coding DNA: TGTGCCAGCAGCCCCTCGGAGGGGCGCAATCAGCCCCAGCATTTT. Protein: CASSPSEGRNQPQHF.